A selection of T cell receptor beta chains follows, all from one sample in a study of early T cells in non-severe SARS-CoV-2 infection. Each CDR3 protein gets one entry after TCRdb re-called the 5' RACE reads with MiXCR. The table records approximately 19,000 distinct CDR3 sequences, roughly 6.1% of them present only once. Sequencing was performed on whole blood. All receptors derive from an adult who was a healthcare worker with PCR-confirmed SARS-CoV-2 infection or an uninfected control (not recorded which). The CDR3 runs from the conserved cysteine through the conserved F or W. A D gene is named only where the DNA matches it firmly. Only part of the rows carry a size: once, few, many, or a class if the clone is expanded.

v_call	j_call	d_call	clone_size	cdr3_nt	cdr3_aa
TRBV28	TRBJ2-3	NA	many	TGTGCCAGCAGTTGGCTTGCGGAGGGGACAGATACGCAGTATTTT	CASSWLAEGTDTQYF
TRBV20-1	TRBJ2-7	TRBD1	medium-sized	TGCAGTGCGGGGGACAGGGAGCCCTACGAGCAGTACTTC	CSAGDREPYEQYF
TRBV7-6	TRBJ2-1	TRBD1	many	TGTGCCAGCAGCTTAGCGGACAGGGGAACCTACAATGAGCAGTTCTTC	CASSLADRGTYNEQFF
TRBV4-1	TRBJ2-2	NA	few	TGCGCCAGCAGCCTTTGGGAAGCCGGGGAGCTGTTTTTT	CASSLWEAGELFF
TRBV2	TRBJ2-1	NA	NA	TGTGCCAGCAGTGAAGCCCGGACTGGGAATGAGCAGTTCTTC	CASSEARTGNEQFF
TRBV7-9	TRBJ1-1	NA	few	TGTGCCAGCAGCTTAGTGGCTGAAGCTTTCTTT	CASSLVAEAFF
TRBV24-1	TRBJ1-5	NA	many	TGTGCCACCAGTTCGTCCTCCCGGGGAGACAATCAGCCCCAGCATTTT	CATSSSSRGDNQPQHF
TRBV6-1	TRBJ2-7	TRBD2	many	TGTGCCAGCAGTGCTCATAGCGGGAGTAAGTACGAGCAGTACTTC	CASSAHSGSKYEQYF
TRBV7-8	TRBJ1-4	NA	NA	TGTGCCAGCAGCCTGCTGGGACGGTGGGATGAAAAACTGTTTTTT	CASSLLGRWDEKLFF
TRBV11-2	TRBJ2-7	NA	many	TGTGCCAGCAGCTTAGGTTACAGCTCCTACGAGCAGTACTTC	CASSLGYSSYEQYF
TRBV5-6	TRBJ1-1	NA	many	TGTGCCAGCAGCTTGGACAGTATGAACACTGAAGCTTTCTTT	CASSLDSMNTEAFF
TRBV24-1	TRBJ2-1	NA	many	TGTGCCACCAGTGACCTACAAGGGGATGAGCAGTTCTTC	CATSDLQGDEQFF
TRBV18	TRBJ1-4	NA	NA	TGTGCCAGCTCACCCCCTGCCAGGGGCCCGAGTGAAAAACTGTTTTTT	CASSPPARGPSEKLFF
TRBV7-3	TRBJ2-5	NA	many	TGTGCCAGCAGCTTGGGAGTGGGAGAGACCCAGTACTTC	CASSLGVGETQYF
TRBV24-1	TRBJ2-6	NA	few	TGTGCCACCAGCAAAGGAGATGCTGGGGCCAACGTCCTGACTTTC	CATSKGDAGANVLTF
TRBV28	TRBJ1-1	TRBD1	many	TGTGCCAGCAGTTCCCGGGACAGACCTATGAACACTGAAGCTTTCTTT	CASSSRDRPMNTEAFF
TRBV20-1	TRBJ2-3	TRBD2	many	TGCAGTGCTTCCGGGACTAGCGGGAGAACAGATACGCAGTATTTT	CSASGTSGRTDTQYF
TRBV5-1	TRBJ2-3	TRBD2	medium-sized	TGCGCCAGCAGCCCTGGTACGAGCGGGAGTTGGAGCACAGATACGCAGTATTTT	CASSPGTSGSWSTDTQYF
TRBV5-1	TRBJ2-1	NA	many	TGCGCCAGCAGCTTAGGTCAGGACTCCTACAATGAGCAGTTCTTC	CASSLGQDSYNEQFF
TRBV27	TRBJ2-7	NA	many	TGTGCCAGCAGTTTCGGGCGCTCCTACGAGCAGTACTTC	CASSFGRSYEQYF